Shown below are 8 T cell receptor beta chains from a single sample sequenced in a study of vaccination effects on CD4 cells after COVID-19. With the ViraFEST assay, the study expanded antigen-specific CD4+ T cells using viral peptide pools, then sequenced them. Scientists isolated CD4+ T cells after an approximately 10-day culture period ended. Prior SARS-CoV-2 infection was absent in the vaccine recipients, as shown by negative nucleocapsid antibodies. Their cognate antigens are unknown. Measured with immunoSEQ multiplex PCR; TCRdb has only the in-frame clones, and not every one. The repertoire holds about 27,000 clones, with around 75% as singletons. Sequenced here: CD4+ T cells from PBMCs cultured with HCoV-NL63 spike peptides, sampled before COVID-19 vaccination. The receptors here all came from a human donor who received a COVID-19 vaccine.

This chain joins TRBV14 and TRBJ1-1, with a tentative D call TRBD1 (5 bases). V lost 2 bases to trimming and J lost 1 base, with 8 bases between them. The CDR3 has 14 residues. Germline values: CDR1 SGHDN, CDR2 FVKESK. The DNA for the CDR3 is TGTGCCAGCAGCCAATCGGGGGGGAACACTGAAGCTTTCTTT. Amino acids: CASSQSGGNTEAFF.

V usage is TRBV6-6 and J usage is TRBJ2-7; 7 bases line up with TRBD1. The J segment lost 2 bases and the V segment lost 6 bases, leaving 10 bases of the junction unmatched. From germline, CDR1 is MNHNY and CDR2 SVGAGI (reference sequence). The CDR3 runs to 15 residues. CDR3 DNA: TGTGCCAGCAGCGTGACAGGGACCCCCGCCTACGAGCAGTACTTC. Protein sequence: CASSVTGTPAYEQYF.

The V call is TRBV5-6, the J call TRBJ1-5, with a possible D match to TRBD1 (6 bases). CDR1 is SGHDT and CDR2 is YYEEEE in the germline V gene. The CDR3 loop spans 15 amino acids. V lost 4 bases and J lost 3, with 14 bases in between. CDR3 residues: CASSPGGFPNQPQHF. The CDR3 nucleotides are TGTGCCAGCAGCCCGGGGGGCTTTCCCAATCAGCCCCAGCATTTT.

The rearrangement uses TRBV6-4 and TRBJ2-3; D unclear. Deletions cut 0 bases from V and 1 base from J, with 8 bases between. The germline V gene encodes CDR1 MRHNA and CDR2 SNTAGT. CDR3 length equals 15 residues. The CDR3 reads CASSDSRKGTDTQYF. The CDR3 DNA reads TGTGCCAGCAGTGACTCACGTAAGGGCACAGATACGCAGTATTTT.

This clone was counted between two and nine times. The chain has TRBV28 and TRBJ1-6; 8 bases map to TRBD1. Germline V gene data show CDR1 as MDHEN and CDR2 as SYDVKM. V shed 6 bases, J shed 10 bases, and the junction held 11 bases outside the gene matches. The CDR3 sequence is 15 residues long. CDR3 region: CASRQHRGSGSPLHF. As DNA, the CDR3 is TGTGCCAGCAGACAACACAGGGGGTCGGGGTCACCCCTCCACTTT. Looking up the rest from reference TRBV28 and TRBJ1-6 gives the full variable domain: DVKVTQSSRYLVKRTGEKVFLECVQDMDHENMFWYRQDPGLGLRLIYFSYDVKMKEKGDIPEGYSVSREKKERFSLILESASTNQTSMYLCASRQHRGSGSPLHFGNGTRLTVT.

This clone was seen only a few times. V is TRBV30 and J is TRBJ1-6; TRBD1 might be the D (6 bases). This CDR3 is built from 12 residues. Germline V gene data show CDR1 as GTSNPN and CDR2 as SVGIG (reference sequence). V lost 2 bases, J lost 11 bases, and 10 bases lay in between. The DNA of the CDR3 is TGTGCCTGGAGTCGGGGGCAGGCACCCCTCCACTTT. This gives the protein CAWSRGQAPLHF.

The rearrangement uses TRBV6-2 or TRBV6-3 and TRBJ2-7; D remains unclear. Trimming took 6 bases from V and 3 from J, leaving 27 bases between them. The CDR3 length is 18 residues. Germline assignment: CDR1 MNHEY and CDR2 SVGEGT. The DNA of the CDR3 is TGTGCCAGCAGCCCGCCCCAGGTTAATCGACTGAGAGGCTACGAGCAGTACTTC. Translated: CASSPPQVNRLRGYEQYF.

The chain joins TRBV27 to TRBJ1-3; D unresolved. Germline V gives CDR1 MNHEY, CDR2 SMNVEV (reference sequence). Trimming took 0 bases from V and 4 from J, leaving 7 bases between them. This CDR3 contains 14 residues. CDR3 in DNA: TGTGCCAGCAGTTTATCGGGCGCAGGAAACACCATATATTTT. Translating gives CASSLSGAGNTIYF.